These 8 T cell receptor beta chains came from one sample sequenced in a study of blood T cell repertoires in COVID-19. Profiling relied on immunoSEQ multiplex PCR, and the TCRdb table lists in-frame clones only, not all of them. The sample carries 150,000 to 200,000 clones, approximately 91% recorded once. Sequenced material: peripheral blood. The source is a middle-aged man with acute or convalescent COVID-19.

This chain uses TRBV6-1 with TRBJ2-7; 8 positions agree with TRBD2. V was pared by 1 base and J by 0 bases, with 2 bases of the junction left unmatched. The CDR3 runs to 15 residues. CDR1 and CDR2 from the germline V gene are MNHNS and SASEGT. The chain's CDR3 is CASSEDLAGSYEQYF. The CDR3 nucleotides read TGTGCCAGCAGTGAAGACCTAGCGGGCTCCTACGAGCAGTACTTC.

The rearrangement links TRBV7-9 to TRBJ2-2, with 10 bases matching TRBD1. CDR1 is SEHNR, CDR2 FQNEAQ, per germline (reference sequence). The CDR3 has 16 residues. Trimming cost V 5 bases and J 5 bases; bases outside gene matches: 8. The CDR3: CASSLGDRGLTGELFF. CDR3 nucleotide sequence: TGTGCCAGCAGCCTGGGGGACAGGGGTCTGACCGGGGAGCTGTTTTTT.

V usage is TRBV19 and J usage is TRBJ2-7; a possible D gene is TRBD1 (5 bases). This CDR3 contains 13 residues. CDR1 and CDR2 from the germline V gene are LNHDA and SQIVND (reference sequence). V lost 4 bases, J lost 0 bases, and 7 bases lay in between. CDR3 sequence (DNA): TGTGCCAGTAGTACGACAGCCTCCTACGAGCAGTACTTC. It translates to CASSTTASYEQYF.

This clone occurred once. This rearrangement joins TRBV5-1 to TRBJ2-1; the match to TRBD2 covers 9 bases. Germline-derived CDR1 and CDR2 are SGHRS and YFSETQ. The CDR3 sequence is 14 residues long. V lost 4 bases to trimming and J lost 7 bases; unmatched junction nucleotides: 6. The CDR3 region is CASSPGLAPNEQFF. CDR3 DNA: TGCGCCAGCAGCCCGGGACTAGCCCCGAATGAGCAGTTCTTC.

The chain uses TRBV15 and TRBJ2-7, with TRBD2 matching over 8 bases. Germline V gives CDR1 LNHNV, CDR2 YYDKDF (reference sequence). V lost 5 bases to trimming and J lost 3 bases; unmatched junction nucleotides: 3. There are 13 residues in the CDR3. The CDR3 nucleotides are TGTGCCACCAGCCCGGGGGGGGGCTACGAGCAGTACTTC. Translating gives CATSPGGGYEQYF.

The sample holds a few counts of this clone. The chain carries TRBV5-1 and TRBJ2-7; D remains unclear. The CDR3 is 13 amino acids. Trimming pared 0 bases from V and 3 bases from J, leaving 7 bases between. CDR1 is SGHRS, CDR2 YFSETQ, per germline. CDR3 sequence: CASSLVSNYEQYF. The DNA for the CDR3 is TGCGCCAGCAGCTTGGTGAGTAACTACGAGCAGTACTTC.

V is TRBV5-4 and J is TRBJ2-3; 12 bases are shared with TRBD2. V gave up 2 bases and J gave up 1 base; unmatched junction bases: 2. This CDR3 is 16 amino acids long. Per the germline V gene, CDR1 is SGHNT and CDR2 is YYREEE (reference sequence). Here the CDR3 DNA reads TGTGCCAGCAGCTTTCGACTAGCGGGGGGCACAGATACGCAGTATTTT. This encodes CASSFRLAGGTDTQYF. The full variable domain, rest sourced from reference TRBV5-4 and TRBJ2-3, is ETGVTQSPTHLIKTRGQQVTLRCSSQSGHNTVSWYQQALGQGPQFIFQYYREEENGRGNFPPRFSGLQFPNYSSELNVNALELDDSALYLCASSFRLAGGTDTQYFGPGTRLTVL.

The V call is TRBV4-2, the J call TRBJ2-1; 9 bases align to TRBD2. V was clipped by 0 bases and J by 5 bases; unmatched bases: 8. The CDR3 covers 17 residues. Germline loops: CDR1 LGHNA, CDR2 YNFKEQ. CDR3: CASSQDLGTSYHNEQFF. The CDR3 nucleotides are TGTGCCAGCAGCCAAGATCTAGGGACTAGCTACCACAATGAGCAGTTCTTC.